These 5 T cell receptor beta chains were all obtained from the same sample, sequenced in a study of blood T cell repertoires in COVID-19. Sequencing was performed with immunoSEQ multiplex PCR; in TCRdb, only in-frame clones are kept and a portion is missing. Of approximately 150,000 clones in the sample, roughly 88% were seen once. Specimen: peripheral blood. The receptors originated from a woman aged 50 to 65 in a cohort sampled during active or convalescent COVID-19.

The rearrangement uses TRBV5-4 and TRBJ2-7; 8 bases line up with TRBD2. The V gene's germline CDR1 is SGHNT and CDR2 YYREEE (reference sequence). The CDR3 length is 14 residues. V was pared by 2 bases and J by 4 bases, with 5 bases of the junction left unmatched. CDR3 protein: CASSLSGTSYEQYF. The CDR3 nucleotides read TGTGCCAGCAGCTTATCCGGGACTAGTTACGAGCAGTACTTC.

V usage is TRBV15 and J usage is TRBJ1-1; 10 bases match TRBD1. Germline CDR1 LNHNV, CDR2 YYDKDF (reference sequence). The CDR3 is 17 amino acids. After removal of 0 bases from V and 4 bases from J, the junction contained 8 bases not matched to a gene. This CDR3 reads CATSRDYPGQGTTEAFF. CDR3 DNA: TGTGCCACCAGCAGAGATTACCCGGGACAGGGGACCACTGAAGCTTTCTTT.

The J gene is TRBJ1-2, the V gene TRBV5-1, with TRBD1 identical over 8 bases. This CDR3 spans 12 amino acids. From germline, CDR1 is SGHRS and CDR2 YFSETQ. The ends lost 6 bases at V and 4 bases at J; junction bases unmatched: 2. The CDR3 loop reads CASTGQGYGYTF. DNA of the CDR3: TGCGCCAGCACCGGACAGGGCTATGGCTACACCTTC.

The gene calls are TRBV3-1 (or the pseudogene TRBV3-2) and TRBJ1-1, with D maybe TRBD1 (5 bases). Germline V gene sequence: CDR1 LGHDT, CDR2 YNNKEL (reference sequence). With 0 bases removed from V and 10 bases from J, the gap between germline ends came to 12 bases. This CDR3 is 13 amino acids long. The CDR3 nucleotides are TGTGCCAGCAGCCAAGATCTTTGGGGGGGAGCTTTCTTT. This sequence encodes CASSQDLWGGAFF.

This clone was picked up one time. The chain couples TRBV19 to TRBJ1-4; 10 nucleotides agree with TRBD1. Germline V gene lookup returns CDR1 LNHDA and CDR2 SQIVND (reference sequence). The CDR3 has 14 residues. The V and J ends lost 6 bases and 6 bases, in that order; junction bases with no gene match: 4. The CDR3 here is CASRLTGGDEKLFF. The CDR3 nucleotides are TGTGCCAGTAGGTTGACAGGGGGCGATGAAAAACTGTTTTTT. Full variable domain (outside the CDR3, taken from reference TRBV19 and TRBJ1-4): DGGITQSPKYLFRKEGQNVTLSCEQNLNHDAMYWYRQDPGQGLRLIYYSQIVNDFQKGDIAEGYSVSREKKESFPLTVTSAQKNPTAFYLCASRLTGGDEKLFFGSGTQLSVL.